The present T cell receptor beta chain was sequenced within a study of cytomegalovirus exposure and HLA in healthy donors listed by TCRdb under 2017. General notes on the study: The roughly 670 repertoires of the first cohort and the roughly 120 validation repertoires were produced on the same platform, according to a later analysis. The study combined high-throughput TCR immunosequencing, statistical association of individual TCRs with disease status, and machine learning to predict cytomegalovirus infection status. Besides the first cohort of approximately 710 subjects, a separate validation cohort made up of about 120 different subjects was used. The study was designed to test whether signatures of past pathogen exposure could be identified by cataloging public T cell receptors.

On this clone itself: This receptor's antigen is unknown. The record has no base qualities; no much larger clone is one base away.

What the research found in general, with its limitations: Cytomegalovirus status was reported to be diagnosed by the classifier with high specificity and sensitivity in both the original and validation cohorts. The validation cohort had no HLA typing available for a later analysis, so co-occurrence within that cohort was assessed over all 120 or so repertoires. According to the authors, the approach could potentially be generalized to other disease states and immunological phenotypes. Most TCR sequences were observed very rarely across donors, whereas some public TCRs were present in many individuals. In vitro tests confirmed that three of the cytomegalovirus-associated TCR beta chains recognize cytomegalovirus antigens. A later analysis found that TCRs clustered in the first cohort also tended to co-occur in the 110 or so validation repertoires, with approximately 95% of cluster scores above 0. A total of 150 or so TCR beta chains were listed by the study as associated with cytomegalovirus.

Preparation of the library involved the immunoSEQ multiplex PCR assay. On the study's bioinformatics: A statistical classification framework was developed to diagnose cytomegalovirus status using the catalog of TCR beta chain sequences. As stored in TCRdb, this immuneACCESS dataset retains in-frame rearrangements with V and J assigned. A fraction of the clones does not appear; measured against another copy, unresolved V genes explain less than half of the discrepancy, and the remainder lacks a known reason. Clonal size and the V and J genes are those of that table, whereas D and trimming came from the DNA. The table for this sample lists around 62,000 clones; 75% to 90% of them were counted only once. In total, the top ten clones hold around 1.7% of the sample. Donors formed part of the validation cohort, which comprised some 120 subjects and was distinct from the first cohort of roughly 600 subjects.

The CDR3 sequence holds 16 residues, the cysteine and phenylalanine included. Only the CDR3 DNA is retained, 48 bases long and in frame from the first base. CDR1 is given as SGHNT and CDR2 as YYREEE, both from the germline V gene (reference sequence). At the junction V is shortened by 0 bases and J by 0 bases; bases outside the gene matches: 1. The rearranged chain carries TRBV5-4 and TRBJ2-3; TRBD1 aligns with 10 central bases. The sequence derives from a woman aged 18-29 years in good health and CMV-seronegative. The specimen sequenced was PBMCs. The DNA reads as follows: TGTGCCAGCAGCTTGGGACAGGGGGCAAGCACAGATACGCAGTATTTT. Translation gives CASSLGQGASTDTQYF.